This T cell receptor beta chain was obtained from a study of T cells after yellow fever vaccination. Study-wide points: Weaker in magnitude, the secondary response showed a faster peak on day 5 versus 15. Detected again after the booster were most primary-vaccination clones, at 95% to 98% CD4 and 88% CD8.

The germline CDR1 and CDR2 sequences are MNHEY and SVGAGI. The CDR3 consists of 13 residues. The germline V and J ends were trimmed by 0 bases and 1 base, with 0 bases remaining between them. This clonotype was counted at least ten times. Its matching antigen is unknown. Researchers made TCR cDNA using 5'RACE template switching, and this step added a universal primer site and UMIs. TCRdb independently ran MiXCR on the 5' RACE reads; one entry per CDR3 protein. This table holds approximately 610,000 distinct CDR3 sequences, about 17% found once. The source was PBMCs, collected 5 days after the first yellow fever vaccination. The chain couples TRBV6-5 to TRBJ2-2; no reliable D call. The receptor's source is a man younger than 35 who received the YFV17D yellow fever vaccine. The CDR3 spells CASSYSNTGELFF. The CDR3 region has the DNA TGTGCCAGCAGTTACTCGAACACCGGGGAGCTGTTTTTT.